This T cell receptor (beta chain) was identified in a study of yellow fever vaccine responses in identical twins. The CDR3 is 12 residues long. V lost 0 bases and J lost 5, with 5 bases in between. Germline loops: CDR1 SGDLS, CDR2 YYNGEE. TCRdb recomputed calls from the RT-PCR reads with MiXCR, one row per CDR3 protein. The table records over 15,000 distinct CDR3 sequences, less than 75% of them present only once. General observations from the study: Reported findings indicate that twins' vaccine T cell responses seemed partially convergent, partially personalized.

Worth noting for this clonotype: As yet, its antigen is unknown.

V gene TRBV9 combines with J gene TRBJ2-5; D might be TRBD2 (5 bases). The sample was T cells from blood (PBMCs), unsorted or a sorted subset (not recorded which), taken before or after yellow fever vaccination (not recorded which). The clonotype comes from a woman aged 18-29 years who received the yellow fever vaccine. CDR3 residues: CASSVERETQYF. DNA for the CDR3: TGTGCCAGCAGCGTAGAGCGGGAGACCCAGTACTTC.